The T cell receptor (beta chain) described here comes from a study of shared clonotypes between healthy human individuals. A note on this clone: What it recognizes is unknown.

General study results and limits: Naive CD4 clonotype sharing across several donors was around 5.5%.

Only in-frame clones appear in the TCRdb table, and some are missing; sequencing was by immunoSEQ multiplex PCR. Counted here are around 2.5 million clones, 80% to 95% occurring once; the ten biggest clones make up 0.36%. The germline gives CDR1 SGHTS, CDR2 YDEGEE. The CDR3 length is 14 residues. The V end was cut by 4 bases, the J end by 7 bases, with 15 bases between. The chain uses TRBV5-8 and TRBJ1-3; D is unresolved. The TCR comes from a man aged 18 to 35 in good health. Some clones in this sample may be carry-over from other donors' samples. Sequenced input: naive CD4+ T cells from PBMCs. The subset here: CD45RA+ positively selected. Here the CDR3 DNA reads TGTGCCAGCAGCCTAAGGACCCTACCGAACACCATATATTTT. Translated, it gives CASSLRTLPNTIYF.